The 9 T cell receptor beta chains below were found in one sample sequenced in a study of response to subunit inactivated influenza vaccine. TCRdb re-called the RT-PCR reads with MiXCR, one entry per CDR3 protein. The sample records approximately 730,000 distinct CDR3 sequences, approximately 14% being singletons. The sample was PBMCs from blood, taken less than 15 days before vaccination. The receptor source for this set is a man aged 50 to 60 who received an inactivated influenza vaccine.

This clonotype was picked up a small number of times. V gene TRBV12-3 or TRBV12-4 combines with J gene TRBJ1-4, with D possibly being TRBD1 (5 bases). This CDR3 is 13 amino acids long. V gave up 1 base and J gave up 5 bases, with 5 bases separating them. The CDR3 DNA is TGTGCCAGCAGTTTAGGACAGAATGAAAAACTGTTTTTT. The encoded protein is CASSLGQNEKLFF.

This clonotype was picked up many times. DNA of the CDR3: TGTGCCAGCAGCCCCAGGAGGGGTACGGCCAAAAACATTCAGTACTTC. Its translation is CASSPRRGTAKNIQYF. The genes are TRBV7-2 and TRBJ2-4; weak D call: TRBD2 (6 bases). Germline loops: CDR1 SGHTA, CDR2 FQGNSA. The germline V and J ends were trimmed by 5 bases and 1 base, with 15 bases remaining between them. This CDR3 has 16 amino acids.

This clonotype was observed at least ten times. This sequence joins TRBV12-3 or TRBV12-4 and TRBJ2-1; D is unresolved. There are 13 residues in the CDR3. Trimming shortened V by 5 bases and J by 3 bases, and 8 bases separated the two germline ends. The CDR3 loop is CASSGAGYNEQFF. The CDR3 coding sequence is TGTGCCAGCAGTGGAGCTGGCTACAATGAGCAGTTCTTC.

CDR3 protein: CASGLSYEQYF. CDR3 sequence (DNA): TGTGCCAGCGGCCTGTCCTACGAGCAGTACTTC. The rearrangement links TRBV25-1 to TRBJ2-7, with D unclear. CDR1 is MGHDK, CDR2 SYGVNS, per germline. The V gene lost 8 bases and the J gene lost 1 base, with 6 bases spanning the gap. This CDR3 has 11 residues.

This clonotype has just a few counts. The rearrangement links TRBV5-5 to TRBJ2-1; D assignment may be TRBD1 or TRBD2 (5 bases each). This CDR3 contains 16 residues. Per the germline V gene, CDR1 is SGHKS and CDR2 is YYEKEE (reference sequence). Trimming shortened V by 3 bases and J by 3 bases, and 16 bases separated the two germline ends. In DNA form, the CDR3 reads TGTGCCAGCAGCTCGCGCGTGGCAGGGAGCTACAATGAGCAGTTCTTC. Protein sequence: CASSSRVAGSYNEQFF.

This chain links TRBV6-1 with TRBJ2-7, with 8 positions matching TRBD2. The V gene's germline CDR1 is MNHNS and CDR2 SASEGT. CDR3 length: 17 amino acids. Unmatched junction bases numbered 16, after V lost 6 bases and J lost 3 bases. CDR3 coding DNA: TGTGCCAGCAGACCAAACCGCCTGGCGGGGGGCCGCTACGAGCAGTACTTC. As protein: CASRPNRLAGGRYEQYF.

This sequence joins TRBV3-1 and TRBJ1-2; 7 nucleotides align to TRBD1. V trimming: 6 bases; J trimming: 7 bases; junction bases outside the gene matches: 11. The CDR3 runs to 14 residues. The germline V gene encodes CDR1 LGHDT and CDR2 YNNKEL (reference sequence). CDR3 DNA: TGTGCCAGCAGACCTCCGGGCGCAGGGGGTGGCTACACCTTC. It encodes CASRPPGAGGGYTF.

The table lists this clonotype with a few counts. The gene calls are TRBV9 and TRBJ2-3; TRBD2 matches 7 bases. Germline assignment: CDR1 SGDLS and CDR2 YYNGEE. CDR3 size: 22 residues. J lost 0 bases, V lost 3 bases, and 25 bases had no gene match. Here the CDR3 reads CASSAPEPGPYGLAESTDTQYF. The CDR3 DNA reads as TGTGCCAGCAGCGCGCCAGAGCCGGGGCCCTATGGGCTAGCGGAAAGCACAGATACGCAGTATTTT.

This rearrangement joins TRBV6-2 or TRBV6-3 to TRBJ2-1; 8 bases are shared with TRBD2. The CDR3 runs 15 residues. Trimming cost V 6 bases and J 5 bases; bases outside gene matches: 9. CDR1 and CDR2 (germline): MNHEY, SVGEGT. Written as DNA, the CDR3 is TGTGCCAGCAGCAAACTAGCGGAGACAAACAATGAGCAGTTCTTC. This encodes CASSKLAETNNEQFF.